This entry concerns a single TCR beta chain. As yet, its antigen is unknown. This sample stems from a study of memory CD4+ T cells and cytomegalovirus serostatus. About the study: Of the healthy Belgian adults, fewer than 10 were CMV seropositive and about 24 seronegative.

Findings of the study overall: Repertoires predicted CMV serostatus with median bootstrapped AUC of roughly 0.95.

The sort gate was single viable CD3+CD4+CD8-CD45RO+ cells for memory CD4+ T cells. CMV serostatus came from serum IgG against pp150, pp28, p38, p52. Sequencing used immunoSEQ multiplex PCR; TCRdb keeps in-frame clones, though not all of them. The table records approximately 88,000 clones, around 80% of them present only once. The V and J ends lost 5 bases and 0 bases respectively, with 8 bases between them. CDR3 size: 14 residues. CDR1 SQVTM and CDR2 ANQGSEA come from the germline V gene. The chain links TRBV29-1 to TRBJ2-6; D uncertain. The receptor was derived from an adult in good health and CMV-seropositive. The sequenced sample consisted of memory CD4+ T cells from blood. The CDR3 DNA reads TGCAGCGTTACGACCGACTCTGGGGCCAACGTCCTGACTTTC. Translating gives CSVTTDSGANVLTF.